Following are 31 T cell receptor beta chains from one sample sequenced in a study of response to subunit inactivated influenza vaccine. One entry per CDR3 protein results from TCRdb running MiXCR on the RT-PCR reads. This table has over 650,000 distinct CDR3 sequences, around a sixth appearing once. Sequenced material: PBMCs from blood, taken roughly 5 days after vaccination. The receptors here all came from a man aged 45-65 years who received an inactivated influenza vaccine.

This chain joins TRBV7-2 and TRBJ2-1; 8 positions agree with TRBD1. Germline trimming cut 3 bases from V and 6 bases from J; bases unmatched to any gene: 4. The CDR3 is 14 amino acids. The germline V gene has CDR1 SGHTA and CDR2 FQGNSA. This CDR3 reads CASSLDRATNEQFF. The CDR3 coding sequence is TGTGCCAGCAGCTTGGACAGGGCCACCAATGAGCAGTTCTTC.

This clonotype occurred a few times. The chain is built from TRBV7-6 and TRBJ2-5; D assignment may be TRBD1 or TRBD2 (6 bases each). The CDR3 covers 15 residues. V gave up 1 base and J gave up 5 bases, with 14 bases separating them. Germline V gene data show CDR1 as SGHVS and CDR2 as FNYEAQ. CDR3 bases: TGTGCCAGCAGCTTAGGCTATACAGGGAGGGAGACCCAGTACTTC. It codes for CASSLGYTGRETQYF.

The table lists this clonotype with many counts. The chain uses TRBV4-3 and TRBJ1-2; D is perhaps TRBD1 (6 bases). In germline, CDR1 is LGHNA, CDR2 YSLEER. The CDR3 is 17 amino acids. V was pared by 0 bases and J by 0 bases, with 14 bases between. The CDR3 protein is CASSQDLSQGSNYGYTF. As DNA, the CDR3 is TGCGCCAGCAGCCAAGACCTAAGCCAGGGGTCTAACTATGGCTACACCTTC.

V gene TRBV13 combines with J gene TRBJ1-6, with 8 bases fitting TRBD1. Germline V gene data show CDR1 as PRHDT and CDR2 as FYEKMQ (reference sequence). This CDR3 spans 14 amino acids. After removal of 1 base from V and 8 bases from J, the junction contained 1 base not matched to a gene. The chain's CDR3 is CASSLEQGDSPLHF. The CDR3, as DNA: TGTGCCAGCAGCTTAGAACAGGGGGATTCACCCCTCCACTTT.

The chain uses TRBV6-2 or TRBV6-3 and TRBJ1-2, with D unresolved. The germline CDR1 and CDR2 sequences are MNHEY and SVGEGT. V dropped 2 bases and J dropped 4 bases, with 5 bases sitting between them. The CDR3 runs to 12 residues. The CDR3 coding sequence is TGTGCCAGCAGTTACGCCTTCTATGGCTACACCTTC. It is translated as CASSYAFYGYTF.

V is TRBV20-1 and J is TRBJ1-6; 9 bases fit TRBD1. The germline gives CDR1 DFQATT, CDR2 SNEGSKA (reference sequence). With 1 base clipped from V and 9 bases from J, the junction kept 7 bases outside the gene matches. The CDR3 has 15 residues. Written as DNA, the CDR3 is TGCAGTGCTAGAGCCCCGGGACAGGGTCGTTCACCCCTCCACTTT. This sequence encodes CSARAPGQGRSPLHF.

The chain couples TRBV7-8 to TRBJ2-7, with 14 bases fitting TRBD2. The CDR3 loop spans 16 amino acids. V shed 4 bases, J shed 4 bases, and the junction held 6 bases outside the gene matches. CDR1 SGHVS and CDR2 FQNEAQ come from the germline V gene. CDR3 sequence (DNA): TGTGCCAGCAGCTGGGGACTAGCGGGAGCGGCGTACGAGCAGTACTTC. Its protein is CASSWGLAGAAYEQYF.

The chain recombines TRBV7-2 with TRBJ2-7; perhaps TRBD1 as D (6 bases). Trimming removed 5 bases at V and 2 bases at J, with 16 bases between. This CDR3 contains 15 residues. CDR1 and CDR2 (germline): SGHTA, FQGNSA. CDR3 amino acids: CASSQRQVLAYEQYF. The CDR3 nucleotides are TGTGCCAGCAGCCAGCGACAGGTCTTGGCCTACGAGCAGTACTTC.

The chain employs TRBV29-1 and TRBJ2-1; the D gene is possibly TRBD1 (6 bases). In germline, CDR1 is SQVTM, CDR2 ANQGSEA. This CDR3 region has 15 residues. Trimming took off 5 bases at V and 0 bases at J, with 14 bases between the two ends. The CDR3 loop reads CSVHRQESSYNEQFF. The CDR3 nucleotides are TGCAGCGTTCACCGACAGGAGAGCTCCTACAATGAGCAGTTCTTC.

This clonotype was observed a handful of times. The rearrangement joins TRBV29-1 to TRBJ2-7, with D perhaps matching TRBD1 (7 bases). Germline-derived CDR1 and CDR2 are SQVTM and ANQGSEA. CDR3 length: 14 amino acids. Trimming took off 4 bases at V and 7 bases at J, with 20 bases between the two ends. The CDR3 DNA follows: TGCAGCGTTGCAGGGGGAACCGGGGGTAGGGAGCAGTACTTC. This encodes CSVAGGTGGREQYF.

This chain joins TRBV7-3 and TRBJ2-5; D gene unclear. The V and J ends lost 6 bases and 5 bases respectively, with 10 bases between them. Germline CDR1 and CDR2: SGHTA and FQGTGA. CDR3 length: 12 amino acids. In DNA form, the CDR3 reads TGTGCCAGCAGTGTCGACCGTGAGACCCAGTACTTC. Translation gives CASSVDRETQYF.

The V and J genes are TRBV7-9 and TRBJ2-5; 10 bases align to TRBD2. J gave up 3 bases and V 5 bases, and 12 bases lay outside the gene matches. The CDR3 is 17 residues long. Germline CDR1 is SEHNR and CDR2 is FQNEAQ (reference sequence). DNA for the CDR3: TGTGCCAGCAGCCCCCTCTCGGGGCTAGCGGGAGAAGAGACCCAGTACTTC. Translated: CASSPLSGLAGEETQYF.

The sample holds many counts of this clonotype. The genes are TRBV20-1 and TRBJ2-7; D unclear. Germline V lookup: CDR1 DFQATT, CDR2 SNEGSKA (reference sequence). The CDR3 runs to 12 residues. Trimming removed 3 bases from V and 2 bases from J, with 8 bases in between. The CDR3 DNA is TGCAGTGCTAGTTCGGGCACCTACGAGCAGTACTTC. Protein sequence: CSASSGTYEQYF.

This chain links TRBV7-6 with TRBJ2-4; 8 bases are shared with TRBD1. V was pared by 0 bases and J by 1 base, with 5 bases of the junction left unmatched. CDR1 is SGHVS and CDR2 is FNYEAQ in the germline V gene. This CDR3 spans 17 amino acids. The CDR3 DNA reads TGTGCCAGCAGCTTAGCTGGCAGGGGGCGCGCCAAAAACATTCAGTACTTC. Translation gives CASSLAGRGRAKNIQYF.

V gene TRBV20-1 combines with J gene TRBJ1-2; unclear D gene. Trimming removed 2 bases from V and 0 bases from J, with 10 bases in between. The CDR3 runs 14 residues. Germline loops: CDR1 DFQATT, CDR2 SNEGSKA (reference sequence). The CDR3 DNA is TGCAGTGCTAGACCTCCAGGAGCTAACTATGGCTACACCTTC. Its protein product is CSARPPGANYGYTF.

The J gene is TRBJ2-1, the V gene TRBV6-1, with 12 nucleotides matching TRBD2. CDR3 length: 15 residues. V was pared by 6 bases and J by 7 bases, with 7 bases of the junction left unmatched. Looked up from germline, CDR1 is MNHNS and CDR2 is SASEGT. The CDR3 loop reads CASRETSGGGNEQFF. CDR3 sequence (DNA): TGTGCCAGCAGGGAGACTAGCGGGGGAGGTAATGAGCAGTTCTTC.

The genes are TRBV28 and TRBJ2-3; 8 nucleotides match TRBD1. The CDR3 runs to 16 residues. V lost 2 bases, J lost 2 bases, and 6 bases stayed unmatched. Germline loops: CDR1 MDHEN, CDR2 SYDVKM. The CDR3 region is CASSLRQGLATDTQYF. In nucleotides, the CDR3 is TGTGCCAGCAGTTTACGACAGGGGCTAGCCACAGATACGCAGTATTTT.

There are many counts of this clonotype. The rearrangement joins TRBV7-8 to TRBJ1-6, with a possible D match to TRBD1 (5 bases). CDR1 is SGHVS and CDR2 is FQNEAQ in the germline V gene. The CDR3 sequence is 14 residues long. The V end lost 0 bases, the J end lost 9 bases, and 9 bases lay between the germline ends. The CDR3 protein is CASSLARGGSPLHF. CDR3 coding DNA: TGTGCCAGCAGCTTAGCGCGGGGGGGTTCACCCCTCCACTTT.

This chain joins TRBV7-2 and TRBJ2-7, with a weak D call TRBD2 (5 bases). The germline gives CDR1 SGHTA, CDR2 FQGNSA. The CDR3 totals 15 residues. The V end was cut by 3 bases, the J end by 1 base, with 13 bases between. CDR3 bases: TGTGCCAGCAGCTTTAGCGAGGGTTCTTCCTACGAGCAGTACTTC. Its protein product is CASSFSEGSSYEQYF.

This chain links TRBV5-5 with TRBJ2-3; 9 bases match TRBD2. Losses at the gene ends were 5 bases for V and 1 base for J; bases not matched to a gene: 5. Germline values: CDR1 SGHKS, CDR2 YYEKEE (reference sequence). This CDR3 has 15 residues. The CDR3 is CASRSTSGGTDTQYF. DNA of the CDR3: TGTGCCAGCAGATCGACTAGCGGAGGCACAGATACGCAGTATTTT.

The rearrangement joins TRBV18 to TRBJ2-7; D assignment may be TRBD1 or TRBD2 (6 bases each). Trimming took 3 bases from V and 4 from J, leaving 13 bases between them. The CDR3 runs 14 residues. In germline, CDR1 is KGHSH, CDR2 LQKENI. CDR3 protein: CASSPSEGVYEQYF. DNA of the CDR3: TGTGCCAGCTCACCTTCGGAGGGGGTATACGAGCAGTACTTC.

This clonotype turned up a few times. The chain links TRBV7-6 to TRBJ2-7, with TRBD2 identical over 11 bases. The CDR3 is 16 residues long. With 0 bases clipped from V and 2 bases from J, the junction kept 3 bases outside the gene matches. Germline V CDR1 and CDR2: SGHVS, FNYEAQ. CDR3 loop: CASSLAGTSGAYEQYF. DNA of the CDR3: TGTGCCAGCAGCTTAGCTGGGACTAGCGGCGCCTACGAGCAGTACTTC.

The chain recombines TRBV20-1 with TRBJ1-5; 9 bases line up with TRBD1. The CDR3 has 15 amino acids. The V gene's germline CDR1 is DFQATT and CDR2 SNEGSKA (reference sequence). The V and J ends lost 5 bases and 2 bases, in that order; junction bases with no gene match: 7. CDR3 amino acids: CSAQQGAYGNQPQHF. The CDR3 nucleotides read TGCAGTGCTCAACAGGGGGCTTATGGCAATCAGCCCCAGCATTTT.

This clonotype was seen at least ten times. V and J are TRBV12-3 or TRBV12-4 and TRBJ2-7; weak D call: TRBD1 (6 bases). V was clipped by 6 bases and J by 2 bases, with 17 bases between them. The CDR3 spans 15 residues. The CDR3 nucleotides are TGTGCCAGCAGGGGGTTGGCTGGACAGACCTACGAGCAGTACTTC. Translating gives CASRGLAGQTYEQYF.

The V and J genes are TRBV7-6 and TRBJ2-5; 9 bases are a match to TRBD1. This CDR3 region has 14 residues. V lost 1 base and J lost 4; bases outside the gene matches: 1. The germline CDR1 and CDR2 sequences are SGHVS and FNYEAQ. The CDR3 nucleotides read TGTGCCAGCAGCTTAGGGACAGGGGTAGAGACCCAGTACTTC. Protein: CASSLGTGVETQYF.

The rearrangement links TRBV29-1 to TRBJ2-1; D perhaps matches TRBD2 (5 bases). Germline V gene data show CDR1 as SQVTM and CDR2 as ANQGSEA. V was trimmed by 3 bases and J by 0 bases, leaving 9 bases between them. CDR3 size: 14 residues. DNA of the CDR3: TGCAGCGTTGATAGCGCCATCTCCTACAATGAGCAGTTCTTC. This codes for CSVDSAISYNEQFF.

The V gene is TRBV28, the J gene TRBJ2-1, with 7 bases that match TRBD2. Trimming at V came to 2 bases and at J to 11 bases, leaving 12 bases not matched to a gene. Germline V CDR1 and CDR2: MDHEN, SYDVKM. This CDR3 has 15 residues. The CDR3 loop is CASSLGISGTVKQFF. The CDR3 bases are TGTGCCAGCAGTTTAGGAATCAGCGGGACCGTAAAGCAGTTCTTC.

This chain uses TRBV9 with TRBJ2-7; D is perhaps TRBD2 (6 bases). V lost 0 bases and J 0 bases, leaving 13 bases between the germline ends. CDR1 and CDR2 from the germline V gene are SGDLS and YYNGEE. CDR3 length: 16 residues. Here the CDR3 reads CASSVEASAISYEQYF. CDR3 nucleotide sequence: TGTGCCAGCAGCGTAGAGGCTAGCGCAATCTCCTACGAGCAGTACTTC.

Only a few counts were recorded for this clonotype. DNA of the CDR3: TGCAGTGCTAGAGATGGGGGCGGGAGCAATCAGCCCCAGCATTTT. It encodes CSARDGGGSNQPQHF. The V call is TRBV20-1, the J call TRBJ1-5; TRBD1 is a possible D gene (6 bases). The CDR3 spans 15 residues. The V end lost 0 bases, the J end lost 1 base, and 10 bases lay between the germline ends. The germline V gene has CDR1 DFQATT and CDR2 SNEGSKA (reference sequence).

In DNA, the CDR3 is TGCGCCAGCAAAGGGGGCTGGAACACTGAAGCTTTCTTT. This translates into CASKGGWNTEAFF. The chain recombines TRBV4-3 with TRBJ1-1; 7 nucleotides align to TRBD1. The CDR3 loop spans 13 amino acids. The J segment lost 1 base and the V segment lost 7 bases, leaving 3 bases of the junction unmatched. Germline V gives CDR1 LGHNA, CDR2 YSLEER.

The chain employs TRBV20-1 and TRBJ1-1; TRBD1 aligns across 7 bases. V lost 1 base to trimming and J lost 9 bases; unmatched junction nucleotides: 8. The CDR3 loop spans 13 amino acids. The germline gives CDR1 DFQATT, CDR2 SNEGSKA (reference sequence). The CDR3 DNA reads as TGCAGTGCTAGAGCATCACAGGGGTTGAAAGCTTTCTTT. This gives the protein CSARASQGLKAFF.